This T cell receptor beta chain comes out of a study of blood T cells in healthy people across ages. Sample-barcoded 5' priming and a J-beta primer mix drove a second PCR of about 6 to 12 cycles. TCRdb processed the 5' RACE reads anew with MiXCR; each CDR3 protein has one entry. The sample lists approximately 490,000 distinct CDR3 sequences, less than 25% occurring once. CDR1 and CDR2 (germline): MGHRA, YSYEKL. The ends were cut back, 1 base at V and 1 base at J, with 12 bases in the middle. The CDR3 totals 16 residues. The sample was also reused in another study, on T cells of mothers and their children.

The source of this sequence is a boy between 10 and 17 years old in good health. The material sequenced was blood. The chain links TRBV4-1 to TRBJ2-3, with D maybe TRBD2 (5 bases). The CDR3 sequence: CASSQAPWRRTDTQYF. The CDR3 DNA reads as TGCGCCAGCAGCCAAGCCCCCTGGAGGCGCACAGATACGCAGTATTTT.